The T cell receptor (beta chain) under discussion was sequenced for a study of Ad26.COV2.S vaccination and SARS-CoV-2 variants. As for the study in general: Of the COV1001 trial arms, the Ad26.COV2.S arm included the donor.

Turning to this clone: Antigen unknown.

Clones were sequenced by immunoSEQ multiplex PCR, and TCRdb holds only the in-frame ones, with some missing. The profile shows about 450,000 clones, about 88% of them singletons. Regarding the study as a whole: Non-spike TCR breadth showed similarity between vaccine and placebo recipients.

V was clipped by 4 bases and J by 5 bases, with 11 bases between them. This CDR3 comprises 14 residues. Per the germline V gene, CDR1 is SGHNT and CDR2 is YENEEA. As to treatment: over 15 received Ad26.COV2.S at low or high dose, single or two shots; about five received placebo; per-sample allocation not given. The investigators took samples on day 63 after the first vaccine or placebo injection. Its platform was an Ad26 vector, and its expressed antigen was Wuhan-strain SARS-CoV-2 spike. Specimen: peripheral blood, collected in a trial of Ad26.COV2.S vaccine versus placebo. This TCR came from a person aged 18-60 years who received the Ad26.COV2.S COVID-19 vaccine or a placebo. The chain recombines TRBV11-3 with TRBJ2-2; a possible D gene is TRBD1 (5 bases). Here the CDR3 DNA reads TGTGCCAGCAGCTACAGGAGAAGGACCGGGGAGCTGTTTTTT. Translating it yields CASSYRRRTGELFF.